This T cell receptor beta chain stems from a study of blood T cell repertoires in COVID-19. Overall study context: PBMCs, B-cell-depleted T cells, or T cells were the source of the cDNA or gDNA that made up the material.

Study members were between about 18 and 89 years old and lived in around 24 US regions. Participants' reported clinical history set cohort assignment. V lost 1 base and J lost 0, with 18 bases in between. This CDR3 has 19 residues. Germline V CDR1 and CDR2: SGHNT, YENEEA. Original processing methods: Amplifying reference gene primers gave estimates of nucleated cell counts. Clones were read by immunoSEQ multiplex PCR, and TCRdb kept only the in-frame ones, dropping some. V and J calls and clone size are given by that table; D and trimming were obtained from the DNA. Among about 210,000 clones listed, approximately 81% were seen once.

This rearrangement joins TRBV11-3 to TRBJ2-2, with TRBD1 as a possible D gene (5 bases). The sequence came from a woman aged 45 to 65 with acute COVID-19. Sequencing was done on a sample of PBMCs or T cells enriched from blood (not recorded which). The CDR3 DNA is TGTGCCAGCAGCTTAGCCCCTCCAGGCTGGGGCTCGAACACCGGGGAGCTGTTTTTT. This sequence encodes CASSLAPPGWGSNTGELFF. Combining the CDR3 with reference TRBV11-3 and TRBJ2-2 gives the whole variable domain EAGVVQSPRYKIIEKKQPVAFWCNPISGHNTLYWYLQNLGQGPELLIRYENEEAVDDSQLPKDRFSAERLKGVDSTLKIQPAELGDSAVYLCASSLAPPGWGSNTGELFFGEGSRLTVL.